This entry concerns a single T cell receptor beta chain. Its antigen remains unknown. This sample is part of a study of shared clonotypes between healthy human individuals. Study outcomes and limitations: A handful of donors had about 5% of their naive CD4 clonotypes in common. Although depth was large, rarefaction showed that sequencing of the sorted subsets was incomplete.

Assay used: immunoSEQ multiplex PCR; TCRdb lists only in-frame clones, some missing. The table has 550,000 to 850,000 clones, 74% seen once. The CDR3 sequence is 15 residues long. Trimming pared 3 bases from V and 1 base from J, leaving 9 bases between. Germline values: CDR1 LGHNA, CDR2 YNFKEQ. There were only Caucasian adults among the donors, and all lived in Nashville, Tennessee. The V and J genes are TRBV4-2 and TRBJ2-2; no definite D call. The sequencing sample was made of memory CD4+ T cells sorted from blood. The sample's subset: CD45RA-negative fraction. This receptor was identified in a woman aged 25 to 39 in good health. The CDR3 reads CASSQKSVNTGELFF. In DNA, the CDR3 is TGTGCCAGCAGCCAGAAAAGCGTGAACACCGGGGAGCTGTTTTTT.